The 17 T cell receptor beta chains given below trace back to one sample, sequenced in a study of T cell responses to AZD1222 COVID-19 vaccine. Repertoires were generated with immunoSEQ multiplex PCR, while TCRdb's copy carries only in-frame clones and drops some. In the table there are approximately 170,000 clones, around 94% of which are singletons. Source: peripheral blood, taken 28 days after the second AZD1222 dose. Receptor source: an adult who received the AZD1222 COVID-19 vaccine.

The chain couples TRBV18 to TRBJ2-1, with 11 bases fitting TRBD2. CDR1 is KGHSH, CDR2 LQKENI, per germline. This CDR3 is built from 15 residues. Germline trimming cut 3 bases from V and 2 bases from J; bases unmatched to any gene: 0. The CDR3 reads CASSPSGRAYNEQFF. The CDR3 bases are TGTGCCAGCTCACCTAGCGGGAGGGCCTACAATGAGCAGTTCTTC.

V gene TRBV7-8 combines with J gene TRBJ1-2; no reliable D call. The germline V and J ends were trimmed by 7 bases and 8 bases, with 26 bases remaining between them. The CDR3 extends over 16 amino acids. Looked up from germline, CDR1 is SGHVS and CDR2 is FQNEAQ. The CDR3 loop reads CASTPREGILSGGYTF. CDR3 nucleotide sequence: TGTGCCAGCACCCCGAGGGAGGGTATTCTGTCTGGAGGCTACACCTTC.

The CDR3, as DNA: TGTGCCAGCAGCTTAGCGGGAGGGCCCTACAATGAGCAGTTCTTC. Protein: CASSLAGGPYNEQFF. The chain links TRBV7-3 to TRBJ2-1; 9 nucleotides match TRBD2. The length of the CDR3 is 15 residues. Unmatched junction bases numbered 1, after V lost 2 bases and J lost 2 bases. The V gene's germline CDR1 is SGHTA and CDR2 FQGTGA.

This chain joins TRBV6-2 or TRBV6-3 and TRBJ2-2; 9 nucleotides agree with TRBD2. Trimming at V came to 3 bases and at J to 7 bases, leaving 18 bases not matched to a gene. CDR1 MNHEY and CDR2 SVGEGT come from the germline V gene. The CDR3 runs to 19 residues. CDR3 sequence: CASSYSSPLAGGPGGELFF. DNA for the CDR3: TGTGCCAGCAGTTATTCCTCACCCCTCGCGGGAGGGCCCGGCGGGGAGCTGTTTTTT.

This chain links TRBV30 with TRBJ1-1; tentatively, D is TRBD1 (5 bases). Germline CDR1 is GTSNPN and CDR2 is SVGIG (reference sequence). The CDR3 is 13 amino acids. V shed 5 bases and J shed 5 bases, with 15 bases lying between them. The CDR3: CAWARGLQTEAFF. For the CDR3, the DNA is TGTGCCTGGGCAAGGGGCCTTCAAACTGAAGCTTTCTTT.

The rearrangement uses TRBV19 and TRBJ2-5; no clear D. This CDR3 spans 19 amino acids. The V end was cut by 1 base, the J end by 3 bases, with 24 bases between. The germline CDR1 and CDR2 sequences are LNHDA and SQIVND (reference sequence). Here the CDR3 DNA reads TGTGCCAGTAGTATAGGATTAAGAGCGATCAACAATTGGGAAGAGACCCAGTACTTC. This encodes CASSIGLRAINNWEETQYF.

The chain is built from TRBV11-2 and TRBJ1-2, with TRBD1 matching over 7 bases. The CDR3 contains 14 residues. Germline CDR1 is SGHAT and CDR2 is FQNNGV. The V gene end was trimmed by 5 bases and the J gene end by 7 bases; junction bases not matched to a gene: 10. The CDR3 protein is CASSPTTGYSGYTF. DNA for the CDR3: TGTGCCAGCAGCCCGACGACAGGGTATTCTGGCTACACCTTC.

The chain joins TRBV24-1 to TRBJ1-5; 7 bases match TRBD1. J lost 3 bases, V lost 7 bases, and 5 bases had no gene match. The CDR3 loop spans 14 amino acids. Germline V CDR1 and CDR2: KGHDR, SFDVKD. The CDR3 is CATSKQGSNQPQHF. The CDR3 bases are TGTGCCACCAGCAAACAGGGGTCCAATCAGCCCCAGCATTTT.

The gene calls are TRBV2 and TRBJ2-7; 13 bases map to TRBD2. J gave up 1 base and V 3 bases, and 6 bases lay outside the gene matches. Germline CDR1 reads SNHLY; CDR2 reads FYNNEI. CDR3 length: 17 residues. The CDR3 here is CASSDPTSGRASYEQYF. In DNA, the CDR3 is TGTGCCAGCAGTGATCCAACTAGCGGGAGGGCTTCCTACGAGCAGTACTTC.

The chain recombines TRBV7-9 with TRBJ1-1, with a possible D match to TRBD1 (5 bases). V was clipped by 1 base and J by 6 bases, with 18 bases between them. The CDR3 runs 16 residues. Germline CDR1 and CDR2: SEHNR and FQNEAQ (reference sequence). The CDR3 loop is CASSLGEAGGWPEAFF. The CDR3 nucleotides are TGTGCCAGCAGCTTAGGGGAGGCGGGGGGTTGGCCTGAAGCTTTCTTT.

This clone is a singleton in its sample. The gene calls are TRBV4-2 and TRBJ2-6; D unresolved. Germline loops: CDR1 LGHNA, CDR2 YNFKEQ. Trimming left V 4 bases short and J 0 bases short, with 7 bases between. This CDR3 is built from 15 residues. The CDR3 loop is CASSLFVSGANVLTF. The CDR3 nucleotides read TGTGCCAGCAGCCTCTTCGTCTCTGGGGCCAACGTCCTGACTTTC.

This CDR3 reads CASSGTGPNEKLFF. In DNA, the CDR3 is TGTGCCAGCAGCGGGACAGGGCCTAATGAAAAACTGTTTTTT. The chain couples TRBV28 to TRBJ1-4; 9 bases match TRBD1. J gave up 3 bases and V 6 bases, and 2 bases lay outside the gene matches. CDR3 size: 14 residues. The germline CDR1 and CDR2 sequences are MDHEN and SYDVKM.

The CDR3 sequence is CASSSSGTGILFF. DNA for the CDR3: TGTGCCAGCAGTTCATCGGGGACAGGGATTTTGTTCTTC. The rearrangement joins TRBV6-2 or TRBV6-3 to TRBJ2-1; 9 bases fit TRBD1. V lost 4 bases, J lost 15 bases, and 10 bases stayed unmatched. CDR1 MNHEY and CDR2 SVGEGT come from the germline V gene. The CDR3 loop spans 13 amino acids.

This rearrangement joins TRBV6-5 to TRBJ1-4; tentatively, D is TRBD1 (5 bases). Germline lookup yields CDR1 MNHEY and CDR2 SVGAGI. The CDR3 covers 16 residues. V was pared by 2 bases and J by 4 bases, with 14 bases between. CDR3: CASSYLPGRNNEKLFF. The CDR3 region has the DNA TGTGCCAGCAGTTACCTCCCGGGACGGAATAATGAAAAACTGTTTTTT.

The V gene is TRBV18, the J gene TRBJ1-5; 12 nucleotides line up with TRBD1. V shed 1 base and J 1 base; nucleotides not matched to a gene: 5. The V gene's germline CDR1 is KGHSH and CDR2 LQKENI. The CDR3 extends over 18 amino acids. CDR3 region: CASSPLGTGGTSNQPQHF. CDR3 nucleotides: TGTGCCAGCTCACCACTCGGGACAGGGGGCACGAGCAATCAGCCCCAGCATTTT.

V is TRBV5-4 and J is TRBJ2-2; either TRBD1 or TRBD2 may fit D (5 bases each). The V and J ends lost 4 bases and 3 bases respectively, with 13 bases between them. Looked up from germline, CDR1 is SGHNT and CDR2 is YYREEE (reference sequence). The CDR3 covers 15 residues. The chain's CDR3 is CASSAFGTYTGELFF. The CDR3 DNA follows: TGTGCCAGCAGCGCGTTCGGGACCTACACCGGGGAGCTGTTTTTT.

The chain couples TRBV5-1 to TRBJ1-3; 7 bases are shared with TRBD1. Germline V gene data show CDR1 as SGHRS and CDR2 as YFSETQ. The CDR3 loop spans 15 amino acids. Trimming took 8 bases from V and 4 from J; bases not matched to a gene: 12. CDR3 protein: CARPTGPGRGNTIYF. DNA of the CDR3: TGCGCCAGACCGACAGGGCCGGGGAGGGGAAACACCATATATTTT.